This section outlines one T cell receptor beta chain sequence together with its context. Antigen unknown. The sample originates from a study of beta chain features in type 1 diabetes. TCRB transcripts that were expressed got sequenced, as all of the isolated RNA had been reverse transcribed. The assay was immunoSEQ multiplex PCR, and TCRdb's table has in-frame clones only and misses some. Of about 340,000 clones in the sample, approximately 12% were seen once. Study-wide results and caveats: TCRB CDR3s from Type 1 diabetes patients were moderately but significantly shorter in all four CD4+ subsets. Fewer insertions but more deletions were seen at VDJ junctions in type 1 diabetes patients. Reads derived from cDNA could over-represent cells showing high TCR expression.

Sequenced input: naive CD4+ T cells from blood. The sequence came from a woman in her late teens or twenties with type 1 diabetes.

CDR3 in DNA: TGTGCCAGCTCACGGGGACTAGCCCCCAATGAGCAGTTCTTC. Amino acid sequence: CASSRGLAPNEQFF. The V and J genes are TRBV18 and TRBJ2-1; 9 bases are shared with TRBD2. Germline-derived CDR1 and CDR2 are KGHSH and LQKENI. V shed 4 bases and J 6 bases; nucleotides not matched to a gene: 4. The CDR3 consists of 14 residues.